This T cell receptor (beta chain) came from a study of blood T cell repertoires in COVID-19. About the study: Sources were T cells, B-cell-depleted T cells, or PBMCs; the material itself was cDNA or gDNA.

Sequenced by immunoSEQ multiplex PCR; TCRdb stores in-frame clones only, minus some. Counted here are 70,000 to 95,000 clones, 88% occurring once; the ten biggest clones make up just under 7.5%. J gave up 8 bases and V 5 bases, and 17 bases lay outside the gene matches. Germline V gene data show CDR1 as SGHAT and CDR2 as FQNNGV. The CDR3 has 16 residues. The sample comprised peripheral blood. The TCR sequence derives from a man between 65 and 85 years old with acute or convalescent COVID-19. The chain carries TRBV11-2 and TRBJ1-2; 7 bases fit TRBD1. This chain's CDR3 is CASSHLRANRGGGYTF. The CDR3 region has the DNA TGTGCCAGCAGCCATTTACGAGCTAACAGGGGAGGAGGCTACACCTTC.